This is a list of T cell receptor beta chains from one sample in a study of blood T cells in healthy people across ages. TCRdb fed the 5' RACE reads into MiXCR, producing one record per CDR3 protein. The table has 850,000 to 1,100,000 distinct CDR3 sequences, under 40% seen once. Sequencing input: blood. Every receptor here comes from a man between 18 and 29 years old in good health. Each CDR3 is given with its conserved first and last residue. A D gene is named only where the DNA matches it firmly. Rows give clone size only sometimes, using once, few, many, or a class for an expanded clone.

V gene: TRBV20-1
clone size: .
D gene: TRBD1
J gene: TRBJ2-3
CDR3 DNA: TGCAGTGCTTCCCAGGACAGGGCAAATACGCAGTATTTT
CDR3 protein: CSASQDRANTQYF

V gene: TRBV4-3
clone size: .
D gene: .
J gene: TRBJ2-1
CDR3 DNA: TGCGCCAGCAGCCAAGATGGCCTGTTACAAGAGACCCAGTTCTTC
CDR3 protein: CASSQDGLLQETQFF

V gene: TRBV6-2/TRBV6-3
clone size: .
D gene: TRBD2
J gene: TRBJ2-7
CDR3 DNA: TGTGCCAGCAGTTCCGCTAGCGGGTGGAGCTCCTACGAGCAGTACTTC
CDR3 protein: CASSSASGWSSYEQYF

V gene: TRBV4-2
clone size: few
D gene: .
J gene: TRBJ1-1
CDR3 DNA: TGTGCCAGCAGCCAAGTGGGAATTTCAGTTAACACTGAAGCTTTCTTT
CDR3 protein: CASSQVGISVNTEAFF

V gene: TRBV5-1
clone size: once
D gene: .
J gene: TRBJ2-3
CDR3 DNA: TGCGCCAGCAGCTGGCAGGCAGATACGCGGTATTTT
CDR3 protein: CASSWQADTRYF

V gene: TRBV20-1
clone size: many
D gene: .
J gene: TRBJ1-2
CDR3 DNA: TGCAGTGCTCCTTCCAATTCAGGGATAGTAAACTATGGCTACACCTTC
CDR3 protein: CSAPSNSGIVNYGYTF

V gene: TRBV2
clone size: .
D gene: .
J gene: TRBJ2-7
CDR3 DNA: TGTGCCAGCGGGGCAAGCTCCTACAATGAGCAGTACTTC
CDR3 protein: CASGASSYNEQYF

V gene: TRBV7-2
clone size: few
D gene: TRBD1
J gene: TRBJ1-1
CDR3 DNA: TGTGCCAGCAGCGTCCCGGGACAGCCGGGCACTGAAGCTTTCTTT
CDR3 protein: CASSVPGQPGTEAFF

V gene: TRBV7-9
clone size: few
D gene: TRBD1
J gene: TRBJ2-7
CDR3 DNA: TGTGCCAGCAGCGTGATGCCGGGACAGCCTTACGAGCAGTACTTC
CDR3 protein: CASSVMPGQPYEQYF

V gene: TRBV10-3
clone size: few
D gene: .
J gene: TRBJ1-2
CDR3 DNA: TGTGCCATCAGTGAGGGGGCCCAAAATAACTATGGCTACACCTTC
CDR3 protein: CAISEGAQNNYGYTF

V gene: TRBV29-1
clone size: few
D gene: .
J gene: TRBJ2-1
CDR3 DNA: TGCAGCGTTCTTTCCAGCTCCTACAATGAGCAGTTCTTC
CDR3 protein: CSVLSSSYNEQFF

V gene: TRBV7-2
clone size: few
D gene: TRBD1
J gene: TRBJ1-5
CDR3 DNA: TGTGCCAGCAGCCAAACCGACAGGGGAATGGACCAGCCCCAGCATTTT
CDR3 protein: CASSQTDRGMDQPQHF

V gene: TRBV6-5
clone size: .
D gene: .
J gene: TRBJ2-3
CDR3 DNA: TGTGCCAGCAGTTATTTGGTGAGAGATACGCAGTATTTT
CDR3 protein: CASSYLVRDTQYF

V gene: TRBV12-3/TRBV12-4
clone size: many
D gene: .
J gene: TRBJ2-1
CDR3 DNA: TGTGCCAGCAGCTTCGGGGGTGAGCAGTTCTTC
CDR3 protein: CASSFGGEQFF

V gene: TRBV27
clone size: .
D gene: .
J gene: TRBJ1-1
CDR3 DNA: TGTGCCAGCAGCCTTGGACAGAGAAAAGGGCTTGGGACTGAAGCTTTCTTT
CDR3 protein: CASSLGQRKGLGTEAFF

V gene: TRBV7-2
clone size: many
D gene: TRBD2
J gene: TRBJ2-1
CDR3 DNA: TGTGCCAGCAGCTTAGCGGGTAGCGGGGGTTATAATGAGCAGTTCTTC
CDR3 protein: CASSLAGSGGYNEQFF

V gene: TRBV10-3
clone size: .
D gene: .
J gene: TRBJ2-2
CDR3 DNA: TGTGCCATCAGTGAACGCCGGGCCGGGTCTAACACCGGGGAGCTGTTTTTT
CDR3 protein: CAISERRAGSNTGELFF

V gene: TRBV4-3
clone size: few
D gene: .
J gene: TRBJ2-5
CDR3 DNA: TGCGCCAGCAGCCAAGCCAGACGGGTAAGAGGACTTCCTACGTACTTC
CDR3 protein: CASSQARRVRGLPTYF

V gene: TRBV4-3
clone size: .
D gene: .
J gene: TRBJ1-1
CDR3 DNA: TGCGCCAGCAGCCAAGACCCCAACGGGGGGGTGAACACTGAAGCTTTCTTT
CDR3 protein: CASSQDPNGGVNTEAFF

V gene: TRBV13
clone size: .
D gene: .
J gene: TRBJ1-3
CDR3 DNA: TGTGCCAGCAGCTCTCGGGTCATCTTCTCTGGAAACACCATATATTTT
CDR3 protein: CASSSRVIFSGNTIYF

V gene: TRBV27
clone size: .
D gene: .
J gene: TRBJ2-6
CDR3 DNA: TGTGCCAGCAGTTTATCAGGGCGTACTAACTCTGGGGCCAACGTCCTGACTTTC
CDR3 protein: CASSLSGRTNSGANVLTF

V gene: TRBV7-2
clone size: .
D gene: .
J gene: TRBJ2-1
CDR3 DNA: TGTGCCAGCAGGAAGACGGGGGGCCGCTACAATGAGCAGTTCTTC
CDR3 protein: CASRKTGGRYNEQFF

V gene: TRBV4-2
clone size: .
D gene: TRBD2
J gene: TRBJ2-1
CDR3 DNA: TGTGCCAGCAGCCAAGATTGGGGGGGTAGCGGTTACAATGAGCAGTTCTTC
CDR3 protein: CASSQDWGGSGYNEQFF

V gene: TRBV10-3
clone size: .
D gene: .
J gene: TRBJ1-4
CDR3 DNA: TGTGCCATCAGTTCAGGGTTCAATGAAAAACTGTTTTTT
CDR3 protein: CAISSGFNEKLFF

V gene: TRBV7-2
clone size: .
D gene: .
J gene: TRBJ1-2
CDR3 DNA: TGTGCCAGCAGCGCGAGGGAGAACTATGGCTACACCTTC
CDR3 protein: CASSARENYGYTF

V gene: TRBV15
clone size: .
D gene: TRBD1
J gene: TRBJ2-3
CDR3 DNA: TGTGCCACCAGCAGAGACAGGGGGCTTATAGATACGCAGTATTTT
CDR3 protein: CATSRDRGLIDTQYF

V gene: TRBV4-3
clone size: .
D gene: .
J gene: TRBJ1-6
CDR3 DNA: TGCGCCAGCAGCCAAGTGGAAGGAAATAATTCACCCCTCCACTTT
CDR3 protein: CASSQVEGNNSPLHF

V gene: TRBV14
clone size: .
D gene: TRBD1
J gene: TRBJ2-1
CDR3 DNA: TGTGCCAGCAGCCCCTACCGGGACAGGGCCTACAATGAGCAGTTCTTC
CDR3 protein: CASSPYRDRAYNEQFF

V gene: TRBV9
clone size: few
D gene: .
J gene: TRBJ2-3
CDR3 DNA: TGTGCCAGCAGCGTAGAGGCCCCGGATACGCAGTATTTT
CDR3 protein: CASSVEAPDTQYF

V gene: TRBV5-6
clone size: .
D gene: .
J gene: TRBJ2-3
CDR3 DNA: TGTGCCAGCAGCCCCAAGCCCGGGGACACAGATACGCAGTATTTT
CDR3 protein: CASSPKPGDTDTQYF

V gene: TRBV12-3/TRBV12-4
clone size: many
D gene: .
J gene: TRBJ1-2
CDR3 DNA: TGTGCCAGCAGTCCCGCCGGGGAGGCCTATGGCTACACCTTC
CDR3 protein: CASSPAGEAYGYTF

V gene: TRBV27
clone size: .
D gene: TRBD1
J gene: TRBJ1-5
CDR3 DNA: TGTGCCAGCAGTTTACACCAAAGACAGGGATCCACCGGTCAGCCCCAGCATTTT
CDR3 protein: CASSLHQRQGSTGQPQHF

V gene: TRBV5-1
clone size: .
D gene: .
J gene: TRBJ1-1
CDR3 DNA: TGCGCCAGCAGCTTGAAACAGGGTTTCTCCGTGAACACTGAAGCTTTCTTT
CDR3 protein: CASSLKQGFSVNTEAFF

V gene: TRBV7-9
clone size: .
D gene: .
J gene: TRBJ1-6
CDR3 DNA: TGTGCCAGCAGCGCGGACAGCTCCTATAATTCACCCCCCCACTTT
CDR3 protein: CASSADSSYNSPPHF

V gene: TRBV7-2
clone size: few
D gene: TRBD1
J gene: TRBJ2-3
CDR3 DNA: TGTGCCAGCAGCTTAGTGGGACAGGCAGATACGCAGTATTTT
CDR3 protein: CASSLVGQADTQYF

V gene: TRBV20-1
clone size: .
D gene: TRBD1
J gene: TRBJ2-1
CDR3 DNA: TGCAGTGCTAGAGATAAGGACAGGGGAAACAATGAGCAGTTCTTC
CDR3 protein: CSARDKDRGNNEQFF

V gene: TRBV27
clone size: .
D gene: TRBD1
J gene: TRBJ1-2
CDR3 DNA: TGTGCCAGCCGGGGCGTTGACAGGGTGGATGGCGACACCTTC
CDR3 protein: CASRGVDRVDGDTF

V gene: TRBV7-2
clone size: .
D gene: .
J gene: TRBJ1-1
CDR3 DNA: TGTGCCAGCAGCTTCGGTCAGGTTAGGTACACTGAAGCTTTCTTT
CDR3 protein: CASSFGQVRYTEAFF

V gene: TRBV12-3/TRBV12-4
clone size: .
D gene: .
J gene: TRBJ2-3
CDR3 DNA: TGTGCCAGCAGCAATGGAGAGGCAGATACGCAGTATTTT
CDR3 protein: CASSNGEADTQYF